This TCR beta chain is from a study of CD4+ T cells in melanoma. This table comes from immunoSEQ multiplex PCR, and its TCRdb copy is limited to in-frame clones, with some not included. Counted here are roughly 9,600 clones, less than 85% occurring once; the ten biggest clones make up 24%. General observations from the study: A reported correlation linked neoantigen-specific CD4+ T cells to CD8+, macrophage and B cell function. Diverse differentiation states were reported for melanoma neoantigen-specific CD4+ T cells.

Germline loops: CDR1 LNHDA, CDR2 SQIVND (reference sequence). Trimming took 2 bases from V and 0 from J, leaving 22 bases between them. The CDR3 extends over 19 amino acids. Comments on this clone: Its antigen is unidentified.

This rearrangement joins TRBV19 to TRBJ1-1; D not resolved. This TCR was sampled from a human donor with melanoma. Sequencing used cells from a culture (not recorded whether cultured in vitro). For the CDR3, the DNA is TGTGCCAGTAGTATACGGTTTTTTATCAAAAGACCCATGAACACTGAAGCTTTCTTT. As protein: CASSIRFFIKRPMNTEAFF. The entire variable domain, with the rest obtained from reference TRBV19 and TRBJ1-1, is as follows: DGGITQSPKYLFRKEGQNVTLSCEQNLNHDAMYWYRQDPGQGLRLIYYSQIVNDFQKGDIAEGYSVSREKKESFPLTVTSAQKNPTAFYLCASSIRFFIKRPMNTEAFFGQGTRLTVV.